The 15 T cell receptor beta chains listed next were all sequenced from one sample in a study of blood T cell repertoires in COVID-19. Method: immunoSEQ multiplex PCR; TCRdb's copy keeps in-frame clones and lacks some. The sample contains roughly 250,000 clones, roughly 85% of which appear only once. The sample taken for sequencing was peripheral blood. The receptors shown here come from a middle-aged man with acute or convalescent COVID-19.

The CDR3 bases are TGTGCCAGCAGCGTCCAGGGGGCCAACGTCCTGACTTTC. Its translation is CASSVQGANVLTF. This chain links TRBV7-3 with TRBJ2-6; D remains ambiguous. Germline CDR1 is SGHTA and CDR2 is FQGTGA. V was cut by 5 bases and J by 4 bases, with 6 bases left in between. The CDR3 is made up of 13 amino acids.

The rearrangement joins TRBV18 to TRBJ1-1; 7 bases fit TRBD1. The J segment lost 1 base and the V segment lost 3 bases, leaving 2 bases of the junction unmatched. The CDR3 is made up of 14 amino acids. Per the germline V gene, CDR1 is KGHSH and CDR2 is LQKENI. CDR3 region: CASSPSGGNTEAFF. CDR3 in DNA: TGTGCCAGCTCACCGTCAGGGGGGAACACTGAAGCTTTCTTT.

This sequence joins TRBV27 and TRBJ2-7; 9 bases align to TRBD1. V was clipped by 6 bases and J by 4 bases; unmatched bases: 16. CDR1 and CDR2 from the germline V gene are MNHEY and SMNVEV (reference sequence). The CDR3 is made up of 17 amino acids. CDR3 region: CASRTGTGPTNSYEQYF. As DNA, the CDR3 is TGTGCCAGCAGAACCGGGACAGGGCCGACTAATTCTTACGAGCAGTACTTC.

The CDR3 region has the DNA TGTGCCAGCAGCCAAGACCTCGGGACACGGACCAACACCGGGGAGCTGTTTTTT. Translation gives CASSQDLGTRTNTGELFF. J is TRBJ2-2 and V is TRBV4-2; TRBD1 might be the D (6 bases). Germline CDR1 reads LGHNA; CDR2 reads YNFKEQ. The CDR3 totals 18 residues. Trimming stripped 0 bases from V and 2 bases from J, with 16 bases between.

V is TRBV24-1 and J is TRBJ2-7; TRBD1 matches 7 bases. V lost 9 bases to trimming and J lost 7 bases; unmatched junction nucleotides: 11. CDR3 size: 13 residues. Germline assignment: CDR1 KGHDR and CDR2 SFDVKD. CDR3 DNA sequence: TGTGCCACCTCTCGGGGACAGCTACGGGAGCAGTACTTC. Protein sequence: CATSRGQLREQYF.

This CDR3 reads CASRNGQNANTGELFF. The CDR3 nucleotides read TGCGCCAGCAGAAATGGACAGAACGCGAACACCGGGGAGCTGTTTTTT. The chain combines TRBV10-2 with TRBJ2-2; tentatively, D is TRBD1 (6 bases). The germline V gene encodes CDR1 WSHSY and CDR2 SAAADI. This CDR3 comprises 16 residues. V lost 6 bases, J lost 0 bases, and 14 bases lay in between.

The chain has TRBV30 and TRBJ2-5; 9 bases align to TRBD2. Germline CDR1 is GTSNPN and CDR2 is SVGIG (reference sequence). V dropped 2 bases and J dropped 5; count of bases not matched to a gene: 9. This CDR3 spans 15 amino acids. CDR3 nucleotides: TGTGCCTGGAGTCGATCGGGACTAGCTCGGGAGACCCAGTACTTC. As protein: CAWSRSGLARETQYF.

This clone was recorded only once. The chain joins TRBV4-1 to TRBJ1-2, with 8 bases lining up with TRBD1. With V trimmed by 2 bases and J by 2 bases, 1 base remained unmatched. The germline V gene encodes CDR1 MGHRA and CDR2 YSYEKL. The CDR3 consists of 14 residues. The CDR3 sequence: CASSQRQGNYGYTF. DNA for the CDR3: TGCGCCAGCAGCCAACGACAGGGGAACTATGGCTACACCTTC.

The V call is TRBV5-1, the J call TRBJ2-3; D is unresolved. The CDR3 extends over 14 amino acids. V was trimmed by 2 bases and J by 2 bases, leaving 9 bases between them. Germline V gives CDR1 SGHRS, CDR2 YFSETQ. The CDR3 sequence: CASSFSDSTDTQYF. In nucleotides, the CDR3 is TGCGCCAGCAGCTTCAGCGACTCCACAGATACGCAGTATTTT. Variable domain in full (rest from reference TRBV5-1 and TRBJ2-3): KAGVTQTPRYLIKTRGQQVTLSCSPISGHRSVSWYQQTPGQGLQFLFEYFSETQRNKGNFPGRFSGRQFSNSRSEMNVSTLELGDSALYLCASSFSDSTDTQYFGPGTRLTVL.

The genes are TRBV16 and TRBJ1-3; D is uncertain. The germline V and J ends were trimmed by 0 bases and 0 bases, with 6 bases remaining between them. CDR1 is KGHSY, CDR2 FQNENV, per germline. The CDR3 contains 15 residues. This CDR3 reads CASSQSGVSGNTIYF. CDR3 bases: TGTGCCAGCAGCCAATCTGGAGTCTCTGGAAACACCATATATTTT.

The rearrangement links TRBV4-1 to TRBJ1-2, with D unresolved. The CDR3 runs to 15 residues. V lost 1 base and J 0 bases, leaving 9 bases between the germline ends. Germline V gene data show CDR1 as MGHRA and CDR2 as YSYEKL. The CDR3, as DNA: TGCGCCAGCAGCCAAGGATCTACGTCTAACTATGGCTACACCTTC. Its protein product is CASSQGSTSNYGYTF.

The rearrangement joins TRBV27 to TRBJ1-2; TRBD1 matches at 8 bases. This CDR3 is built from 14 residues. Germline-derived CDR1 and CDR2 are MNHEY and SMNVEV (reference sequence). The ends lost 6 bases at V and 3 bases at J; junction bases unmatched: 6. DNA of the CDR3: TGTGCCAGCAGCGCAGGGGGCTTGGACTATGGCTACACCTTC. Translating it yields CASSAGGLDYGYTF.

The chain has TRBV13 and TRBJ2-7; TRBD2 aligns across 8 bases. The CDR3 runs 16 residues. CDR1 is PRHDT, CDR2 FYEKMQ, per germline (reference sequence). The trim removed 4 bases at V and 1 base at J, leaving 9 bases unmatched. CDR3: CASSSKSGGPSYEQYF. The CDR3 coding sequence is TGTGCCAGCAGCTCGAAGAGCGGGGGCCCTTCCTACGAGCAGTACTTC.

This clone was found once. The genes are TRBV18 and TRBJ2-3; a weak D match, TRBD2 (6 bases). Trimming left V 1 base short and J 1 base short, with 6 bases between. Germline CDR1 and CDR2: KGHSH and LQKENI. The CDR3 totals 14 residues. The CDR3 DNA follows: TGTGCCAGCTCACCACGGGGGGGCACAGATACGCAGTATTTT. This encodes CASSPRGGTDTQYF.

This clone was observed a few times. The chain links TRBV30 to TRBJ1-2; D is perhaps TRBD1 (6 bases). V shed 4 bases and J shed 3 bases, with 15 bases lying between them. The CDR3 contains 14 residues. The germline V gene has CDR1 GTSNPN and CDR2 SVGIG (reference sequence). The CDR3 protein is CAWIKGVHDYGYTF. The CDR3 coding sequence is TGTGCCTGGATCAAGGGGGTTCATGACTATGGCTACACCTTC. The whole variable domain, remainder taken from reference TRBV30 and TRBJ1-2, is SQTIHQWPATLVQPVGSPLSLECTVEGTSNPNLYWYRQAAGRGLQLLFYSVGIGQISSEVPQNLSASRPQDRQFILSSKKLLLSDSGFYLCAWIKGVHDYGYTFGSGTRLTVV.